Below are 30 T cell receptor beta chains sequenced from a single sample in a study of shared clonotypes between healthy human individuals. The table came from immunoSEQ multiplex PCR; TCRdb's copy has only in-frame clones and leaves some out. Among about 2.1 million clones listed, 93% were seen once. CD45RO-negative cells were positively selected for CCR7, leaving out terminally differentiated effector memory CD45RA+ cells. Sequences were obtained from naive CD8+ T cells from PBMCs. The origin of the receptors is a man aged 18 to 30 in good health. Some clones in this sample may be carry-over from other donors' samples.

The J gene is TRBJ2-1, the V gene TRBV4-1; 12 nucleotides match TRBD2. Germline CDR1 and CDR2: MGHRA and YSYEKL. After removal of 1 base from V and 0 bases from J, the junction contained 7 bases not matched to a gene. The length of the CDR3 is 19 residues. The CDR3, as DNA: TGCGCCAGCAGCCAAGTTCTAGCGGGAGGGCCGAGCTCCTACAATGAGCAGTTCTTC. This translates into CASSQVLAGGPSSYNEQFF.

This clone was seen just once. The CDR3 loop is CASSLGTGANYGYTF. CDR3 nucleotides: TGTGCCAGCAGCTTGGGGACAGGAGCTAACTATGGCTACACCTTC. This rearrangement joins TRBV7-9 to TRBJ1-2; TRBD1 matches 8 bases. CDR3 length: 15 amino acids. V lost 3 bases to trimming and J lost 0 bases; unmatched junction nucleotides: 3. The germline CDR1 and CDR2 sequences are SEHNR and FQNEAQ (reference sequence).

CDR3 sequence: CASSFHQGAYEQYF. The DNA of the CDR3 is TGTGCCAGCAGTTTCCATCAGGGGGCGTACGAGCAGTACTTC. The V gene is TRBV28, the J gene TRBJ2-7; TRBD1 matches 8 bases. CDR3 length: 14 amino acids. V trimming: 3 bases; J trimming: 4 bases; junction bases outside the gene matches: 5. CDR1 and CDR2 from the germline V gene are MDHEN and SYDVKM.

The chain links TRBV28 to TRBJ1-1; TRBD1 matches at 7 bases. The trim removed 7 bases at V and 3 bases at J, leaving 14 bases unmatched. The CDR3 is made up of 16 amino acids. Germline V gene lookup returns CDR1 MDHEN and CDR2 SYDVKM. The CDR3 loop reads CASILNGDRIYTEAFF. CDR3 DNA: TGTGCCAGCATCTTGAACGGGGACAGAATTTACACTGAAGCTTTCTTT.

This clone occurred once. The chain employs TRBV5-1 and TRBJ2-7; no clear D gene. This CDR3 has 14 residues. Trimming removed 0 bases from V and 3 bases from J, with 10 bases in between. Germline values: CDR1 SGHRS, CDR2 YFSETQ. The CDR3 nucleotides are TGCGCCAGCAGCTTGGCCTCTGTCTACTACGAGCAGTACTTC. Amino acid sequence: CASSLASVYYEQYF. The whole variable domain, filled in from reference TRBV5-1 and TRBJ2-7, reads KAGVTQTPRYLIKTRGQQVTLSCSPISGHRSVSWYQQTPGQGLQFLFEYFSETQRNKGNFPGRFSGRQFSNSRSEMNVSTLELGDSALYLCASSLASVYYEQYFGPGTRLTVT.

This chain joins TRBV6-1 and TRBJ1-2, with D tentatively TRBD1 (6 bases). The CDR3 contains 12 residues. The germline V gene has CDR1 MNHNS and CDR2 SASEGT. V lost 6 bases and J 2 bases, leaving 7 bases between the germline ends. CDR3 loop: CASSDRNYGYTF. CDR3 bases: TGTGCCAGCAGCGACAGGAACTATGGCTACACCTTC.

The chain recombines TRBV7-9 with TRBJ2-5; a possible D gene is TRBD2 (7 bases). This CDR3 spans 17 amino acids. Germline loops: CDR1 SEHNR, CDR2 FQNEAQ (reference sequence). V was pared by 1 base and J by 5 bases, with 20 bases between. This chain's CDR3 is CASSLEGGILGMETQYF. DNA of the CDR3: TGTGCCAGCAGCTTAGAGGGGGGGATCCTAGGGATGGAGACCCAGTACTTC.

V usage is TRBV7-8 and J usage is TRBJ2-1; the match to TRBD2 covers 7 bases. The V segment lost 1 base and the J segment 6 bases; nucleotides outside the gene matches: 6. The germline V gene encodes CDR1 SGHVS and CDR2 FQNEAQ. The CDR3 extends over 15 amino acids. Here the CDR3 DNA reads TGTGCCAGCAGCTTAGTGGGGAGGGATCCCAATGAGCAGTTCTTC. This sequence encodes CASSLVGRDPNEQFF. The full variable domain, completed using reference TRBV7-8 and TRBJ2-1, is GAGVSQSPRYKVAKRGQDVALRCDPISGHVSLFWYQQALGQGPEFLTYFQNEAQLDKSGLPSDRFFAERPEGSVSTLKIQRTQQEDSAVYLCASSLVGRDPNEQFFGPGTRLTVL.

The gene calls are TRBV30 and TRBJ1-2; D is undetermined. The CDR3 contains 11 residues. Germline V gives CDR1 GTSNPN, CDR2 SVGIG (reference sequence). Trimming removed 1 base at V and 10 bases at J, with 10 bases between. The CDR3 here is CAWSDGRSYTF. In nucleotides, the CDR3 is TGTGCCTGGAGTGATGGGCGGTCCTACACCTTC.

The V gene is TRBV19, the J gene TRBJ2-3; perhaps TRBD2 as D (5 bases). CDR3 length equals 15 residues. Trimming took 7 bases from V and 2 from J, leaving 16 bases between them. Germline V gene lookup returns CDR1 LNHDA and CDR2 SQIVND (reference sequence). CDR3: CASTSGLAHTDTQYF. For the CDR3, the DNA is TGTGCCAGTACATCCGGGCTAGCCCACACAGATACGCAGTATTTT.

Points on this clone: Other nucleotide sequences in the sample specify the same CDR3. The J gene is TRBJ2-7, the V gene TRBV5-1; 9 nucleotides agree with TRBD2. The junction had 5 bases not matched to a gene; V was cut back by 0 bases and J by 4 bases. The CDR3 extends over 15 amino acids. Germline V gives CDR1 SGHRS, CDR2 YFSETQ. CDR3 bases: TGCGCCAGCAGCTTGGCGGTAGCGGGAGCGTACGAGCAGTACTTC. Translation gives CASSLAVAGAYEQYF.

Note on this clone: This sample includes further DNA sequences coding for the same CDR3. The chain's CDR3 is CASSVARDSGANVLTF. CDR3 bases: TGTGCCAGCAGCGTAGCGAGAGACTCTGGGGCCAACGTCCTGACTTTC. The chain is built from TRBV9 and TRBJ2-6, with D unclear. This CDR3 has 16 amino acids. Germline values: CDR1 SGDLS, CDR2 YYNGEE. V lost 0 bases and J lost 0, with 7 bases in between.

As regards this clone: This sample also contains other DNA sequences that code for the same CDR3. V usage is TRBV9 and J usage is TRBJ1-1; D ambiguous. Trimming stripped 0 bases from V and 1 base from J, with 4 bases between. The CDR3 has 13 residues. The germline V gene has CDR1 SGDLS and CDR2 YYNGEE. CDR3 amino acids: CASSVAGNTEAFF. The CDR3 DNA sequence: TGTGCCAGCAGCGTAGCTGGGAACACTGAAGCTTTCTTT.

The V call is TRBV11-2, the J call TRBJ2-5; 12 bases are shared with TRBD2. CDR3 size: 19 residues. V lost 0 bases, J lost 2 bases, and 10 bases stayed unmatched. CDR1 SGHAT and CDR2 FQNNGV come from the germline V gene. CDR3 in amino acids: CASSLDGLAGKWVQETQYF. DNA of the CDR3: TGTGCCAGCAGCTTAGATGGACTAGCGGGGAAGTGGGTGCAAGAGACCCAGTACTTC.

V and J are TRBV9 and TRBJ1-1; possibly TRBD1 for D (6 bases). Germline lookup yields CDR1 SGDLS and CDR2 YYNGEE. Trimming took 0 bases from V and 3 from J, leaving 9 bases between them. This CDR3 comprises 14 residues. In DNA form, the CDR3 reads TGTGCCAGCAGCGTAGAGTCAGGGGACACTGAAGCTTTCTTT. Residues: CASSVESGDTEAFF.

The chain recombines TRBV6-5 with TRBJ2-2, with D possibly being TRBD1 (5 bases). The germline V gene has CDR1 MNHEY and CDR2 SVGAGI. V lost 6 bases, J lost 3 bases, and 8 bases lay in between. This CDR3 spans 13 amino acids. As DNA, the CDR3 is TGTGCCAGCAGAAGACAGTACACCGGGGAGCTGTTTTTT. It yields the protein CASRRQYTGELFF.

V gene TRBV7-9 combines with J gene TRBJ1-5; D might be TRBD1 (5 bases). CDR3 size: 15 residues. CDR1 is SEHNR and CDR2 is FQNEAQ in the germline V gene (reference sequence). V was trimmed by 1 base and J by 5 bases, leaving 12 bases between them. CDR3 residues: CASSLGGVVDQPQHF. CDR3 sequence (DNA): TGTGCCAGCAGCTTAGGGGGCGTGGTGGATCAGCCCCAGCATTTT.

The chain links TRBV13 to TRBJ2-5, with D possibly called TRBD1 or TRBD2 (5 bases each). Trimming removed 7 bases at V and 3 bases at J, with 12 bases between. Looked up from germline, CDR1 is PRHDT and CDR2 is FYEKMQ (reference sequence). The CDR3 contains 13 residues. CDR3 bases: TGTGCCAGCACCCAGATGGGGGAAGAGACCCAGTACTTC. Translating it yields CASTQMGEETQYF. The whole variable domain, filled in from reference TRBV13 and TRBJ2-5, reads AAGVIQSPRHLIKEKRETATLKCYPIPRHDTVYWYQQGPGQDPQFLISFYEKMQSDKGSIPDRFSAQQFSDYHSELNMSSLELGDSALYFCASTQMGEETQYFGPGTRLLVL.

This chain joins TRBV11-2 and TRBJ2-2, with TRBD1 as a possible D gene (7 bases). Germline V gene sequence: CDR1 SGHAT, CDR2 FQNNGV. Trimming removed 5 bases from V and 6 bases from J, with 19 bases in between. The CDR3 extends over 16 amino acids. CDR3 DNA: TGTGCCAGCAGCCCCCAGGGGGGACTCTTCTCCGGGGAGCTGTTTTTT. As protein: CASSPQGGLFSGELFF. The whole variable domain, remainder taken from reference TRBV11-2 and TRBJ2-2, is EAGVAQSPRYKIIEKRQSVAFWCNPISGHATLYWYQQILGQGPKLLIQFQNNGVVDDSQLPKDRFSAERLKGVDSTLKIQPAKLEDSAVYLCASSPQGGLFSGELFFGEGSRLTVL.

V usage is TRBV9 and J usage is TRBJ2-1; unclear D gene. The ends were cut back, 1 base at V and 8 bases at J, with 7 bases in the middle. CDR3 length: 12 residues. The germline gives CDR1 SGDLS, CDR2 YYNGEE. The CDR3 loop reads CASSVPGDEQFF. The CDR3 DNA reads TGTGCCAGCAGCGTACCAGGTGATGAGCAGTTCTTC.

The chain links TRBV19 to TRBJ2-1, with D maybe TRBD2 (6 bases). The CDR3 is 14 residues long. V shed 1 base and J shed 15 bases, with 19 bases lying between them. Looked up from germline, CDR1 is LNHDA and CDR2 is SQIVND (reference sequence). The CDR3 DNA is TGTGCCAGTAGTATAGTAGCCCCTAGCGACCAAAGGTTCTTC. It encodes CASSIVAPSDQRFF.

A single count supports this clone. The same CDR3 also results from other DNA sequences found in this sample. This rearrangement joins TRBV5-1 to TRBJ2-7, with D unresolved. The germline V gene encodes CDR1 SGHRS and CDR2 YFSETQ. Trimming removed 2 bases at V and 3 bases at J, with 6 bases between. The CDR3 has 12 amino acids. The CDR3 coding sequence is TGCGCCAGCAGCTTTGGCAGCTACGAGCAGTACTTC. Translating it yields CASSFGSYEQYF. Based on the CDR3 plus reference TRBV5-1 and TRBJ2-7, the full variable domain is KAGVTQTPRYLIKTRGQQVTLSCSPISGHRSVSWYQQTPGQGLQFLFEYFSETQRNKGNFPGRFSGRQFSNSRSEMNVSTLELGDSALYLCASSFGSYEQYFGPGTRLTVT.

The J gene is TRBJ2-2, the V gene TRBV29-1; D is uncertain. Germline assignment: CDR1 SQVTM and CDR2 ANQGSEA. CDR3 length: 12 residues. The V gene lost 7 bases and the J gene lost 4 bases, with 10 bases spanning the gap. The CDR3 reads CSALVGTGELFF. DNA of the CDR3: TGCAGCGCACTGGTAGGCACCGGGGAGCTGTTTTTT.

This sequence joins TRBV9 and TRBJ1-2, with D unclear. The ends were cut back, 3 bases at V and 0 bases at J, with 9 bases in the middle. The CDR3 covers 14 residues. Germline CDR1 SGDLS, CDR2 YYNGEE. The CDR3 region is CASSAAGTNYGYTF. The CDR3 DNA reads TGTGCCAGCAGCGCCGCAGGCACTAACTATGGCTACACCTTC.

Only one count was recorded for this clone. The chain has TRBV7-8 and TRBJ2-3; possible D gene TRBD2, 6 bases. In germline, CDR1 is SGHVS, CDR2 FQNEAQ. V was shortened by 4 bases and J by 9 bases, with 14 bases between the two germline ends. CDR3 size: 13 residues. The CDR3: CASSSTLSGTQYF. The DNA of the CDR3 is TGTGCCAGCAGCTCGACGTTGAGCGGGACGCAGTATTTT.

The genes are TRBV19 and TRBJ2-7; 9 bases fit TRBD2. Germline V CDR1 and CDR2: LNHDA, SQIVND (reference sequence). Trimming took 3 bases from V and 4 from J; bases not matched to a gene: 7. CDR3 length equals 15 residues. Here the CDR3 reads CASSMRLAGLYEQYF. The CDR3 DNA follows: TGTGCCAGTAGTATGAGGCTAGCGGGACTATACGAGCAGTACTTC.

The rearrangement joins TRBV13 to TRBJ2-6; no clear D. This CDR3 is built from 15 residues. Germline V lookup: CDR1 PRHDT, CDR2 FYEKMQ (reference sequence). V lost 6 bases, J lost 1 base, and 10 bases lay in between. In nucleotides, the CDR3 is TGTGCCAGCAGAGACCGAGGATCTGGGGCCAACGTCCTGACTTTC. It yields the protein CASRDRGSGANVLTF. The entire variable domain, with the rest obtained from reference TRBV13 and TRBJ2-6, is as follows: AAGVIQSPRHLIKEKRETATLKCYPIPRHDTVYWYQQGPGQDPQFLISFYEKMQSDKGSIPDRFSAQQFSDYHSELNMSSLELGDSALYFCASRDRGSGANVLTFGAGSRLTVL.

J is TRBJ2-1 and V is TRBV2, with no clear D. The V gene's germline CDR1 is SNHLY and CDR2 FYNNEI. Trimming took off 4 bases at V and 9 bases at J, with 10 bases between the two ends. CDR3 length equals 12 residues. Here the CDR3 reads CASSVVGREQFF. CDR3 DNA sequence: TGTGCCAGCAGTGTAGTAGGCCGTGAGCAGTTCTTC.

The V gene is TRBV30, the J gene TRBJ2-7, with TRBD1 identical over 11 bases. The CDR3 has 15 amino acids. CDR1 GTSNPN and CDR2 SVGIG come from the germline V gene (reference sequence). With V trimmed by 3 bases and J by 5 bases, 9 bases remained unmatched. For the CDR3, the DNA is TGTGCCTGGAGAGCCGGGACAGGGGGAAACGACGAGCAGTACTTC. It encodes CAWRAGTGGNDEQYF.

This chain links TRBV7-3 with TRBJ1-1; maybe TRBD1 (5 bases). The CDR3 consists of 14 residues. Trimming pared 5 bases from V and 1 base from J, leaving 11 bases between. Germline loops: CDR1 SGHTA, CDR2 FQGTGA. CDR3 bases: TGTGCCAGCAGCCATCATGGGGGGAACACTGAAGCTTTCTTT. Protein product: CASSHHGGNTEAFF.